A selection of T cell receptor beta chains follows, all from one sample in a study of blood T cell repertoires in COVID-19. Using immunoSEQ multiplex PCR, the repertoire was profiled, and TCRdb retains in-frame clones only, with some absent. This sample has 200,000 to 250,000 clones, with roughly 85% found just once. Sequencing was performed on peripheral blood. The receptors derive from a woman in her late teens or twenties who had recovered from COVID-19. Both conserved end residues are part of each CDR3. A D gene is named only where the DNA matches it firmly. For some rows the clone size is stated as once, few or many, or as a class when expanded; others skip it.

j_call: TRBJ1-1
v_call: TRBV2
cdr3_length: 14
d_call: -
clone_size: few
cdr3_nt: TGTGCCAGCAGTGTTACCGGGACAACCTATGGGGCTTTCTTT
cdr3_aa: CASSVTGTTYGAFF

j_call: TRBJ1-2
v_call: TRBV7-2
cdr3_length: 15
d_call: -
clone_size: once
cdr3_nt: TGTGCCAGCAGCCCCTCAACGCGGGGGTCCTATGGCTACACCTTC
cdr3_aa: CASSPSTRGSYGYTF

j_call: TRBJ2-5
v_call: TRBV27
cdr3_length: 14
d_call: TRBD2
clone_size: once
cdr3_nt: TGTGCCAGCAGTCCGAGGACTAGCGGAGAGACCCAGTACTTC
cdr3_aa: CASSPRTSGETQYF

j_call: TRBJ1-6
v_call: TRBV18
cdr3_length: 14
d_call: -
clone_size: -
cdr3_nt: TGTGCCAGCTCACCACTGGACAGCAATTCACCCCTCCACTTT
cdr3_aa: CASSPLDSNSPLHF

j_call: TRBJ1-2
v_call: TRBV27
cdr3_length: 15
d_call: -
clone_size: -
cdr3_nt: TGTGCCAGCAGCCGCGAGATAGGGGAGGACTATGGCTACACCTTC
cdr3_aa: CASSREIGEDYGYTF

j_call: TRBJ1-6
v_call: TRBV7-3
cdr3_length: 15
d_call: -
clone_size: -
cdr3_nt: TGTGCCAGCAGCCTAGAGAGCTCCTATAATTCACCCCTCCACTTT
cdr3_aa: CASSLESSYNSPLHF

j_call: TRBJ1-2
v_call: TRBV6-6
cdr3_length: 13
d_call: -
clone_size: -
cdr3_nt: TGTGCCAGCAGCTACCACGGGGATCCCGGCTACACCTTC
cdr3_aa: CASSYHGDPGYTF

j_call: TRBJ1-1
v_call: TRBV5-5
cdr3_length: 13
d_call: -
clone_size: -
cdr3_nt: TGTGCCAGCCGTTTCGGGACATCTACTGAAGCTTTCTTT
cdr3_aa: CASRFGTSTEAFF

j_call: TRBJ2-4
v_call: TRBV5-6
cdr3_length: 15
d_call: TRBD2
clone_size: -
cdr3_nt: TGTGCCAGCAGCTTCAGCGGGGGGCCTGGAAACATTCAGTACTTC
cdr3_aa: CASSFSGGPGNIQYF

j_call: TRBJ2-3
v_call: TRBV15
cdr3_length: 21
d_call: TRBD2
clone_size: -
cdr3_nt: TGTGCCACCAGCCCCCAGGGGAGCGGGAGGACTTTCTATTCTAGCACAGATACGCAGTATTTT
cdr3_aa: CATSPQGSGRTFYSSTDTQYF

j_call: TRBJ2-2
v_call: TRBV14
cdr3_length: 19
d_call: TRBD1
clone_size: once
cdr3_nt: TGTGCCAGCAGCGGGACAGGGGCGCGTACCCATAAGAACACCGGGGAGCTGTTTTTT
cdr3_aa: CASSGTGARTHKNTGELFF

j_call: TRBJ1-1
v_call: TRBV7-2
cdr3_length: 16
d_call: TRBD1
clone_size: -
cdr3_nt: TGTGCCAGCAGCGGGGACAGGCGACACATGAACACTGAAGCTTTCTTT
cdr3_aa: CASSGDRRHMNTEAFF

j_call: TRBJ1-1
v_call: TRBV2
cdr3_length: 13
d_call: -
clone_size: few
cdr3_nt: TGTGCCAGCAGACACGAACAGAACACTGAAGCTTTCTTT
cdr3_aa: CASRHEQNTEAFF

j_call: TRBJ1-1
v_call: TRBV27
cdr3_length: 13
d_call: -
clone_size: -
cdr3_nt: TGTGCCAGCAGTTTATGGGGGCACACTGAAGCTTTCTTT
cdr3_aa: CASSLWGHTEAFF

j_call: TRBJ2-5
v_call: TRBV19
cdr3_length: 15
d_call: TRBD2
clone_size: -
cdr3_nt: TGTGCCAGTAGTACGTCTCGGACTAGCCAAGAGACCCAGTACTTC
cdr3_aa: CASSTSRTSQETQYF

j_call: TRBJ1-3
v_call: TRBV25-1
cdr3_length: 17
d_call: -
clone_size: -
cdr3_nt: TGTGCCAGCAGCCCTCCTCTACAGGGCTTCTCTGGAAACACCATATATTTT
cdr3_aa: CASSPPLQGFSGNTIYF

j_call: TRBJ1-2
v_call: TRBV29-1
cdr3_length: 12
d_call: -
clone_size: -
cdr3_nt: TGCAGCGTTGAAGATACCCCGGGAGGCTACACCTTC
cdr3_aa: CSVEDTPGGYTF

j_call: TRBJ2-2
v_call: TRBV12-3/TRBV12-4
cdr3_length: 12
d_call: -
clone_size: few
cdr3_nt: TGTGCCAGCAGCAAGAACACCGGGGAGCTGTTTTTT
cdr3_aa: CASSKNTGELFF

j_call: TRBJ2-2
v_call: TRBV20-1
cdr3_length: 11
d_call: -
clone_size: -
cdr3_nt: TGCAGTGCTAGGTCGACTGGGGAGCTGTTTTTT
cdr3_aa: CSARSTGELFF

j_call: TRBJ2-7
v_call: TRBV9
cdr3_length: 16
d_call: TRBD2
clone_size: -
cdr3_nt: TGTGCCAGCAGCGCCGCCGGAGCGGGAGAGGCCTACGAGCAGTACTTC
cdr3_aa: CASSAAGAGEAYEQYF

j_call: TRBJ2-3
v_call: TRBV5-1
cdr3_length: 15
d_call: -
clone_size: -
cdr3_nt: TGCGCCAGCAGCTTAGAAAGCGGGTGGGTAGATACGCAGTATTTT
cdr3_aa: CASSLESGWVDTQYF

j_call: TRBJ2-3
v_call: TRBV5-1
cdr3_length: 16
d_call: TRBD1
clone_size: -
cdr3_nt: TGCGCCAGCAGCATTGGGACAGGGAGTCGAACAGATACGCAGTATTTT
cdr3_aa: CASSIGTGSRTDTQYF

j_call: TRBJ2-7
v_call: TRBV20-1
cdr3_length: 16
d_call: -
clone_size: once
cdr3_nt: TGCAGTGCTAGTCGACCTAGCCCCCTCACCTCCTACGAGCAGTACTTC
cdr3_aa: CSASRPSPLTSYEQYF

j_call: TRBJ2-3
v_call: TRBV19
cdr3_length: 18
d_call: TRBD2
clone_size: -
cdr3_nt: TGTGCCAGTAGTATAGTCACTCTAGCGGGAAAGGAGGCAGATACGCAGTATTTT
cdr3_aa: CASSIVTLAGKEADTQYF

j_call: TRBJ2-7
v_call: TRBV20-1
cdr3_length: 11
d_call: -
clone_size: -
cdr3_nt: TGCAGTGCTAGGCGGGACGGCGAGCAGTACTTC
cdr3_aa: CSARRDGEQYF

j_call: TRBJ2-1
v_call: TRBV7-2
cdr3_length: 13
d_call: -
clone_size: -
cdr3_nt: TGTGCCAGCAGCGAGAGCTCCTACAATGAGCAGTTCTTC
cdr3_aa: CASSESSYNEQFF

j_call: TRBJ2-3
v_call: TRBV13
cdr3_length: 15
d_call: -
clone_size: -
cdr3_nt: TGTGCCAGCAGCTTACAGGGGGAGGCTACAGATACGCAGTATTTT
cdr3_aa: CASSLQGEATDTQYF

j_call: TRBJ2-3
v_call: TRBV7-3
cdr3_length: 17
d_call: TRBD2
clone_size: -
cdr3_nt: TGTGCCAGCAGCTTAGGAGAGGTAGCGGGAGAAGAAGATACGCAGTATTTT
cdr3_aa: CASSLGEVAGEEDTQYF

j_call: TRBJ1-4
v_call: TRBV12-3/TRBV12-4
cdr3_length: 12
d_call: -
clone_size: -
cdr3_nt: TGTGCCAGCAGTTTAACGGATGAAAAACTGTTTTTT
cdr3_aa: CASSLTDEKLFF

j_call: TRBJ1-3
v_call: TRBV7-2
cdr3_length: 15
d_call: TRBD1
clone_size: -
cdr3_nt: TGTGCCAGCAGCTTTCGGGACAGCTCTGGAAACACCATATATTTT
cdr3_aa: CASSFRDSSGNTIYF

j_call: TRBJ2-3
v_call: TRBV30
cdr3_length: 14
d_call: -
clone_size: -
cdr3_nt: TGTGCCTGGGTACATGGACTACACAGCGGTACGCAGTATTTT
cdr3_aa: CAWVHGLHSGTQYF

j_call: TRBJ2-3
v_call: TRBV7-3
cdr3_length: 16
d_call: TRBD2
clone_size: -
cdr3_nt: TGTGCCAGCAGCCGACTAGCGGGAGGGGGAGCGGATACGCAGTATTTT
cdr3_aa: CASSRLAGGGADTQYF

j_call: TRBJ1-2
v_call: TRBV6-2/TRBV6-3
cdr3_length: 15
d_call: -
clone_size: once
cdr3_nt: TGTGCCAGCAGCCGCACCGGGGGGGAGAACTATGGCTACACCTTC
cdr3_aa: CASSRTGGENYGYTF

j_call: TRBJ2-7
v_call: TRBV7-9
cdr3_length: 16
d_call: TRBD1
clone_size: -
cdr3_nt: TGTGCCAGCAGCCATTTCGTCGGACAGGGGTCCGGCGAGCAGTACTTC
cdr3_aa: CASSHFVGQGSGEQYF

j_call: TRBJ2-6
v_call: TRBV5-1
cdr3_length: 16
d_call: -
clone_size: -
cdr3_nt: TGCGCCAGCACAGGGGAATTCATCTCCGGGGCCAACGTCCTGACTTTC
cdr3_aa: CASTGEFISGANVLTF

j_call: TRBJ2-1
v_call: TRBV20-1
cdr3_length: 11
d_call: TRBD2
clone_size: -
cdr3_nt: TGCAGCGGGAGGGCCTACAATGAGCAGTTCTTC
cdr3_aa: CSGRAYNEQFF

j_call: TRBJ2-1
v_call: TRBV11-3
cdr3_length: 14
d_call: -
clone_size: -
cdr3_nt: TGTGCCAGCAGCCCCCAGGGAAATCTCGGGGAGCAGTTCTTC
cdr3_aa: CASSPQGNLGEQFF

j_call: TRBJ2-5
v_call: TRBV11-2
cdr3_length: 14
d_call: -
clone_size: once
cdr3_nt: TGTGCCAGCAGCTTTAACTTGTACCAAGAGACCCAGTACTTC
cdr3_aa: CASSFNLYQETQYF

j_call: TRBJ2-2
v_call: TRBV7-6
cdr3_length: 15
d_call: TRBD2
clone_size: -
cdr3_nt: TGTGCCAGCAGCTTAAACCAGCGGGGCACCGGGGAGCTGTTTTTT
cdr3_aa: CASSLNQRGTGELFF

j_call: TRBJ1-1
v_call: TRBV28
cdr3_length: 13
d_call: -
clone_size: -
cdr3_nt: TGTGCCAGCAGTTTCCAATTCGGGACTGAAGCTTTCTTT
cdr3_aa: CASSFQFGTEAFF

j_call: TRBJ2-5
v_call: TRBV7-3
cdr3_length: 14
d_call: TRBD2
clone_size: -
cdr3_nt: TGTGCCAGCAGCTCCAGGACTAGTCGGGAGACCCAGTACTTC
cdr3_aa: CASSSRTSRETQYF

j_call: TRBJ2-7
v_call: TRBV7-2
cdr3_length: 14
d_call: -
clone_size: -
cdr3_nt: TGTGCCAGCAGCTCCTCCCCAGGGTTCAACGAGCAGTACTTC
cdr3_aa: CASSSSPGFNEQYF

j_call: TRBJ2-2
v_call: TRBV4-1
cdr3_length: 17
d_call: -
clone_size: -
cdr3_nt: TGCGCCAGCAGCCAAGTTGACGGAGGAGCGAACACCGGGGAGCTGTTTTTT
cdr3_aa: CASSQVDGGANTGELFF

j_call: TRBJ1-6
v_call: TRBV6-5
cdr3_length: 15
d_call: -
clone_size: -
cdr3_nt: TGTGCCAGCAGCCCAAAAGGAGATAATAATTCACCCCTCCACTTT
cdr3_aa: CASSPKGDNNSPLHF

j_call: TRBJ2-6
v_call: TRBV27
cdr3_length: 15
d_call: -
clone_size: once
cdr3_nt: TGTGCCAGCAGTGCAGGGGTCTCCGGGGCCAACGTCCTGACTTTC
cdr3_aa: CASSAGVSGANVLTF

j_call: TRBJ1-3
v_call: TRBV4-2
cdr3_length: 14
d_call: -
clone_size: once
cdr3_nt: TGTGCCAGCCACCGCAGGGGATATGGAAACACCATATATTTT
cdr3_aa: CASHRRGYGNTIYF

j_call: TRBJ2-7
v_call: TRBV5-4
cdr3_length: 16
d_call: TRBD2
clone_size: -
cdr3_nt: TGTGCCAGCAGCCAGAGGGCTAGCGGGAGCTGGTACGAGCAGTACTTC
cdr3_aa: CASSQRASGSWYEQYF

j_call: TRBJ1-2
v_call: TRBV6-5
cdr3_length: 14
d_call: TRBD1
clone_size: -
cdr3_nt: TGTGCCAGCAGTTACGGGACAGGGGGCGCGGGCTACACCTTC
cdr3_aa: CASSYGTGGAGYTF

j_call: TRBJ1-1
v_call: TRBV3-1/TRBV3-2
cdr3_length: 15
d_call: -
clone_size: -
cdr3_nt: TGTGCCAGCAGCCCCCGGTGGGGAGCAGATACTGAAGCTTTCTTT
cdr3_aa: CASSPRWGADTEAFF

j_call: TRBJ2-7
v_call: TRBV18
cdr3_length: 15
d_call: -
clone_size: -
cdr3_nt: TGTGCCAGCTCACCATTTGAGGTGAAGACCTACGAGCAGTACTTC
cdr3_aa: CASSPFEVKTYEQYF

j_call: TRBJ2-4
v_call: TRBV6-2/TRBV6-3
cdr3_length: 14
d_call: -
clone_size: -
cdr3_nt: TGTGCCAGCAGTTACTACTCGCAGGGGACCGTTCAGTACTTC
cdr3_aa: CASSYYSQGTVQYF

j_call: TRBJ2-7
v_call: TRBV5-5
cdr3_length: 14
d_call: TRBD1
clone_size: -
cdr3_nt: TGTGCCAGCAGTTACGACAGGGGGGATTACGAGCAGTACTTC
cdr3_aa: CASSYDRGDYEQYF

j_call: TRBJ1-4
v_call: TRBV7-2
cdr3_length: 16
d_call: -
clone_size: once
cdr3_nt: TGTGCCAGCAGCCTAAGCTTGGTAGCAACTAATGAAAAACTGTTTTTT
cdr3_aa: CASSLSLVATNEKLFF

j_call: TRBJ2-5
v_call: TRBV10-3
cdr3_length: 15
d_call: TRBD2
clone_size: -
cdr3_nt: TGTGCCATCAGCCTAGCGGGAGGGCCAGGGGAGACCCAGTACTTC
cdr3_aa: CAISLAGGPGETQYF

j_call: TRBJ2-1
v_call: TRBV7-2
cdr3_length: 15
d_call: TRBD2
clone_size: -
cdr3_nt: TGTGCCAGCAGCTTAGCCGGGACTACCTACAATGAGCAGTTCTTC
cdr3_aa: CASSLAGTTYNEQFF

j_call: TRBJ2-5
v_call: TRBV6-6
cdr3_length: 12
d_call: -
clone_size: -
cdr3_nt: TGTGCCAGCAGTTACGAGTTTGAGACCCAGTACTTC
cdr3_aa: CASSYEFETQYF

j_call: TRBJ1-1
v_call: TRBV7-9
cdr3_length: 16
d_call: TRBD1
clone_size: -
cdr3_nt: TGTGCCAGCAGCTCGGTGACAGGGGGCATGGATACTGAAGCTTTCTTT
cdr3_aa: CASSSVTGGMDTEAFF

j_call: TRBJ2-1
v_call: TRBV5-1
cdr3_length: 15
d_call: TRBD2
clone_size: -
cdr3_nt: TGCGCCAGCAGCTTTCTAGCGGGAGGGCCTGGTGAGCAGTTCTTC
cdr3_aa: CASSFLAGGPGEQFF

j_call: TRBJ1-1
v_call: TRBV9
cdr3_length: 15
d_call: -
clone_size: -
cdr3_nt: TGTGCCAGCAGCTTAGAAGGGGTCCTGAACACTGAAGCTTTCTTT
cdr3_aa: CASSLEGVLNTEAFF